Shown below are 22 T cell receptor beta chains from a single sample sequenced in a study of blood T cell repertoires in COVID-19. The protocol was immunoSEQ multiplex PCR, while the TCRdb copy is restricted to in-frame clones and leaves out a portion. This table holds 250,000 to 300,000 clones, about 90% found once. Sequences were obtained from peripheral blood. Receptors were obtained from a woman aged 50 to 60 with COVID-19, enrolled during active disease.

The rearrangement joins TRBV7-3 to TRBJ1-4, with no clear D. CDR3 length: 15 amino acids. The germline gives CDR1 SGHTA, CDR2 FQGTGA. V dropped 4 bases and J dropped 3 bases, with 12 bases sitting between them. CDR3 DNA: TGTGCCAGCAGCTCCAGAGGGTCCCCTAATGAAAAACTGTTTTTT. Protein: CASSSRGSPNEKLFF. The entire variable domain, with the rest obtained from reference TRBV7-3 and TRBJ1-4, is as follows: GAGVSQTPSNKVTEKGKYVELRCDPISGHTALYWYRQSLGQGPEFLIYFQGTGAADDSGLPNDRFFAVRPEGSVSTLKIQRTERGDSAVYLCASSSRGSPNEKLFFGSGTQLSVL.

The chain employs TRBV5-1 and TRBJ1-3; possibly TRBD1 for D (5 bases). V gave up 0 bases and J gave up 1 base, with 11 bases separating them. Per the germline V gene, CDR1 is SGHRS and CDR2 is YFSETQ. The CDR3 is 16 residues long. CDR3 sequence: CASSLGGRTSGNTIYF. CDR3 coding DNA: TGCGCCAGCAGCTTGGGGGGCCGGACGTCTGGAAACACCATATATTTT.

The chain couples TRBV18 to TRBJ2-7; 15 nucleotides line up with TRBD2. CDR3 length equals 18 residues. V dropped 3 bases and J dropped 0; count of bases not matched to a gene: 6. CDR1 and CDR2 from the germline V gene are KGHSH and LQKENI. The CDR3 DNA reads TGTGCCAGCTCACCCCCGGGACTAGCGGGAGGACTCTCCTACGAGCAGTACTTC. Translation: CASSPPGLAGGLSYEQYF.

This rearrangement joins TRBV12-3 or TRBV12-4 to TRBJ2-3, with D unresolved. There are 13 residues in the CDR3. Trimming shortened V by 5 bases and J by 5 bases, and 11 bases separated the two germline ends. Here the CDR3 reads CASSRLGEDTQYF. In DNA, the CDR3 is TGTGCCAGCAGTCGCCTAGGAGAAGATACGCAGTATTTT.

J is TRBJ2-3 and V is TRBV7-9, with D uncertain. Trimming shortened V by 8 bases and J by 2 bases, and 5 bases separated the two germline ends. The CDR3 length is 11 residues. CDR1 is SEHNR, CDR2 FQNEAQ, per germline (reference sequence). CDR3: CASQLTDTQYF. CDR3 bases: TGTGCCAGCCAACTCACAGATACGCAGTATTTT.

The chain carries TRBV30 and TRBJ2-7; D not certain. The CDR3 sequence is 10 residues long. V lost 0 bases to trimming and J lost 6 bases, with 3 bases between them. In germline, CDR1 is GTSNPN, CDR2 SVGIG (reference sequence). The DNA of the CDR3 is TGTGCCTGGAGTGTCTCCGAGCAGTACTTC. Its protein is CAWSVSEQYF.

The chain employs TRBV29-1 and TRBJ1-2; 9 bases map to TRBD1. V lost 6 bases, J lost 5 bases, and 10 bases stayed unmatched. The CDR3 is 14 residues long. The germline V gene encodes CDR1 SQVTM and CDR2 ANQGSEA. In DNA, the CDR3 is TGCAGCGTCGGCGAGAGGACAGGGGAATATGGCTACACCTTC. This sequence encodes CSVGERTGEYGYTF.

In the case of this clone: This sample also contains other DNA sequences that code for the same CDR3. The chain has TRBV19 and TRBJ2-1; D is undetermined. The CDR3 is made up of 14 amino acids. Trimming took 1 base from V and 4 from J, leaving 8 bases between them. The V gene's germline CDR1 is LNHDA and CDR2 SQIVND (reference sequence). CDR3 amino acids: CASSIAAGYNEQFF. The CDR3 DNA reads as TGTGCCAGTAGTATAGCCGCCGGGTACAATGAGCAGTTCTTC.

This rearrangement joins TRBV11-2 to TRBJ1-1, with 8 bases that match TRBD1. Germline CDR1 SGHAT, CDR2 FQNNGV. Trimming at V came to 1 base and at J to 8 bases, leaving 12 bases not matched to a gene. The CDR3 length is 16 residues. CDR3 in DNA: TGTGCCAGCAGCTTAGTCAAAGGGCAGGGGGCTTCGGAAGCTTTCTTT. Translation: CASSLVKGQGASEAFF.

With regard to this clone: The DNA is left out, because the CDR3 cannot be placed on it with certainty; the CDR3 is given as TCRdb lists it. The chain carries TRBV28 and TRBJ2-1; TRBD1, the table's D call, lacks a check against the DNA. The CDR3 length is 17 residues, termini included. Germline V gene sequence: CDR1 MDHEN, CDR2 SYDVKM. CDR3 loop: CASSSSKRDRVYNEQFF.

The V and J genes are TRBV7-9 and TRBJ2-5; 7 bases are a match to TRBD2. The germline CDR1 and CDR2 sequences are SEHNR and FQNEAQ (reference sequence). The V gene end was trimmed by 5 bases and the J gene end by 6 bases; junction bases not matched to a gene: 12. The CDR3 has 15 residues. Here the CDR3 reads CASSRVQSGMKTQYF. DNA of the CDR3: TGTGCCAGCAGCCGAGTTCAGAGCGGGATGAAGACCCAGTACTTC.

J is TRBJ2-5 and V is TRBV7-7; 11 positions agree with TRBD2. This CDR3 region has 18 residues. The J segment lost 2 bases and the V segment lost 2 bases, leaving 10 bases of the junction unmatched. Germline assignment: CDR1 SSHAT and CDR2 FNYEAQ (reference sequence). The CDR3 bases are TGTGCCAGCAGCTTATTGGCTAGCGGGAGGTCCAGACAAGAGACCCAGTACTTC. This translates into CASSLLASGRSRQETQYF.

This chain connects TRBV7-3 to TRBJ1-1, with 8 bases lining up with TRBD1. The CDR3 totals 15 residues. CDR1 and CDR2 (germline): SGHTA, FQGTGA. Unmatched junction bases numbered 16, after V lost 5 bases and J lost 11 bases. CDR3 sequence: CASSRGQGYSSRAFF. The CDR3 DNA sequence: TGTGCCAGCAGCCGTGGACAGGGCTACAGCTCTAGGGCTTTCTTT.

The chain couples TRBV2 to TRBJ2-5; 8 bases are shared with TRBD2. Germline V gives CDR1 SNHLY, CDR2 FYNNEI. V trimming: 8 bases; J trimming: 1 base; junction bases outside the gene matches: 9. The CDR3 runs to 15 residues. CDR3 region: CASRPHSGTQETQYF. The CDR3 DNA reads TGTGCCAGCCGGCCCCATAGCGGGACCCAAGAGACCCAGTACTTC.

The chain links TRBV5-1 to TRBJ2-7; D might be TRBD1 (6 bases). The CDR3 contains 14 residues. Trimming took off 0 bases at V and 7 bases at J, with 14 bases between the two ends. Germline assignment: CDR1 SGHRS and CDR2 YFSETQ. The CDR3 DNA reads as TGCGCCAGCAGCTTGGCCGCAGGGGTAGGAGAGCAGTACTTC. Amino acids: CASSLAAGVGEQYF.

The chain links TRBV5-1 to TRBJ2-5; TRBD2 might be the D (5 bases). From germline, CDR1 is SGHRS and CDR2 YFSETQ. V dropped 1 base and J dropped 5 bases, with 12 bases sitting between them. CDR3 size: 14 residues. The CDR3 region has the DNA TGCGCCAGCAGCTTGAGCGGAGGCAGGGAGACCCAGTACTTC. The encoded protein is CASSLSGGRETQYF. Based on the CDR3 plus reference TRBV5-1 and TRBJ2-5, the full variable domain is KAGVTQTPRYLIKTRGQQVTLSCSPISGHRSVSWYQQTPGQGLQFLFEYFSETQRNKGNFPGRFSGRQFSNSRSEMNVSTLELGDSALYLCASSLSGGRETQYFGPGTRLLVL.

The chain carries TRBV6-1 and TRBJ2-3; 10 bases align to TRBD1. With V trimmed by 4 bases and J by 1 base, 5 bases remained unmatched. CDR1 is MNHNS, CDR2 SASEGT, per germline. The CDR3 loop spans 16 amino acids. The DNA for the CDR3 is TGTGCCAGCAGTGGATGGGACAGGGGCGGCACAGATACGCAGTATTTT. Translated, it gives CASSGWDRGGTDTQYF.

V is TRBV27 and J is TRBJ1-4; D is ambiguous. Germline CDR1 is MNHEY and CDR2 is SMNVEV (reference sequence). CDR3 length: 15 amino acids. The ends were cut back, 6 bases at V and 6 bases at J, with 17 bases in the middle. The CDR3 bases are TGTGCCAGCAGCGTGAGATCTTCCCACCATGAAAAACTGTTTTTT. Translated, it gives CASSVRSSHHEKLFF. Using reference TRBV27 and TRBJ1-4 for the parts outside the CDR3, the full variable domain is EAQVTQNPRYLITVTGKKLTVTCSQNMNHEYMSWYRQDPGLGLRQIYYSMNVEVTDKGDVPEGYKVSRKEKRNFPLILESPSPNQTSLYFCASSVRSSHHEKLFFGSGTQLSVL.

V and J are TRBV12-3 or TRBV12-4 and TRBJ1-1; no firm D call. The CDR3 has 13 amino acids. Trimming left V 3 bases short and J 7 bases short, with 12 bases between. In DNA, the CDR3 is TGTGCCAGCAGTTTGACCCGATCAGGTGAAGCTTTCTTT. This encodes CASSLTRSGEAFF.

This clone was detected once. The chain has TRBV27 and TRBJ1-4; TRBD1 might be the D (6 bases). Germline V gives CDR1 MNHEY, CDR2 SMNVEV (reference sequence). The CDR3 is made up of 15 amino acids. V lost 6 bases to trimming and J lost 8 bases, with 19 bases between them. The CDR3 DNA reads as TGTGCCAGCAGAGACGGGGCGGGGGCGCGCGAAAAACTGTTTTTT. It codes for CASRDGAGAREKLFF.

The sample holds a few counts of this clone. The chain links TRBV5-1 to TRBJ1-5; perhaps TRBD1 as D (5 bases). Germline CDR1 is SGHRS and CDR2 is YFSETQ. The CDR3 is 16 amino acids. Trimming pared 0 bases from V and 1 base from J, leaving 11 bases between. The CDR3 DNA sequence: TGCGCCAGCAGCTTGGAGGCAGGGTCCAGCAATCAGCCCCAGCATTTT. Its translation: CASSLEAGSSNQPQHF.

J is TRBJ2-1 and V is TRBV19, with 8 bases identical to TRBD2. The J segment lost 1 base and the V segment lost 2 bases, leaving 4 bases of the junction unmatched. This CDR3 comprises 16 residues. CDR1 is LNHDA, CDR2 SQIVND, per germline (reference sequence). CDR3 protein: CASSIWSGSSYNEQFF. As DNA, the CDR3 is TGTGCCAGTAGTATATGGAGCGGGAGTTCCTACAATGAGCAGTTCTTC.